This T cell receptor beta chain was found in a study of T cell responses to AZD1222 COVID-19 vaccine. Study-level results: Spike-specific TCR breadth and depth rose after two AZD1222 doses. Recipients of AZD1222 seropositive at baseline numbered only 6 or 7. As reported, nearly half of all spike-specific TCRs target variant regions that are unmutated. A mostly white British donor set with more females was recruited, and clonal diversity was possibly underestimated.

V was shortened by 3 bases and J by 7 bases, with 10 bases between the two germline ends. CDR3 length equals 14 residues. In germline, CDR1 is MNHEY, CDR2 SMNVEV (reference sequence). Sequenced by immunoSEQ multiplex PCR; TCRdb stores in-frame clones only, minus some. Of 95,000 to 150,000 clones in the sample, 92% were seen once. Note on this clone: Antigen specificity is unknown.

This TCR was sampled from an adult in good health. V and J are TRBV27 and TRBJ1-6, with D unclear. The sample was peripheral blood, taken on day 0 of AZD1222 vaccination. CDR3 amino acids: CASSFGVHNSPLHF. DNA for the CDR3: TGTGCCAGCAGTTTCGGGGTCCACAATTCACCCCTCCACTTT.